A selection of T cell receptor beta chains follows, all from one sample in a study of naive and memory T cell subsets. TCRdb reprocessed the UMI-ligation and nested PCR reads with MiXCR, giving one entry per CDR3 protein. The sample has approximately 80,000 distinct CDR3 sequences, roughly 9.2% seen once. The sequenced sample consisted of naive CD8+ T cells from blood. These receptor sequences come from a human donor in good health. The CDR3 runs from the conserved cysteine through the conserved F or W. A D gene is named only where the DNA matches it firmly. A clone size is listed for some rows: how often the clone was seen (once, few, many), or a class if it is expanded.

J gene: TRBJ1-3
clone size: NA
D gene: TRBD1
V gene: TRBV10-3
CDR3 DNA: TGTGCCATCAGTACGGGACAGGGACTCTCTGGAAACACCATATATTTT
CDR3 protein: CAISTGQGLSGNTIYF

J gene: TRBJ1-4
clone size: NA
D gene: NA
V gene: TRBV16
CDR3 DNA: TGTGCCAGCACTGGGGATAGTAATGAAAAACTGTTTTTT
CDR3 protein: CASTGDSNEKLFF

J gene: TRBJ1-1
clone size: many
D gene: NA
V gene: TRBV12-3/TRBV12-4
CDR3 DNA: TGTGCCAGCAGTTTTGGGGGGACTGAAGCTTTCTTT
CDR3 protein: CASSFGGTEAFF

J gene: TRBJ2-7
clone size: NA
D gene: NA
V gene: TRBV9
CDR3 DNA: TGTGCCAGCAGCCCAGGGGCGGACTCCTACGAGCAGTACTTC
CDR3 protein: CASSPGADSYEQYF

J gene: TRBJ2-1
clone size: NA
D gene: TRBD2
V gene: TRBV7-9
CDR3 DNA: TGTGCCAGCAGCCCCATCGGGGGGGTAGCGGAGACCTACAATGAGCAGTTCTTC
CDR3 protein: CASSPIGGVAETYNEQFF

J gene: TRBJ2-5
clone size: few
D gene: TRBD2
V gene: TRBV6-5
CDR3 DNA: TGTGCCAGCAGTTACGGCGCGGGAGGAGAGACCCAGTACTTC
CDR3 protein: CASSYGAGGETQYF

J gene: TRBJ2-1
clone size: many
D gene: NA
V gene: TRBV12-3/TRBV12-4
CDR3 DNA: TGTGCCAGCAGTACACAAGAAAGCTCCTACAATGAGCAGTTCTTC
CDR3 protein: CASSTQESSYNEQFF

J gene: TRBJ1-6
clone size: few
D gene: NA
V gene: TRBV7-8
CDR3 DNA: TGTGCCAGCAGCTCGACCCGGGACATCTATAATTCACCCCTCCACTTT
CDR3 protein: CASSSTRDIYNSPLHF

J gene: TRBJ2-7
clone size: NA
D gene: NA
V gene: TRBV20-1
CDR3 DNA: TGCAGTGCTAGAGCCCGACAGGCTCCCTACGAGCAGTACTTC
CDR3 protein: CSARARQAPYEQYF

J gene: TRBJ2-5
clone size: NA
D gene: NA
V gene: TRBV20-1
CDR3 DNA: TGCAGTGCTAGAGATATCACAAAGGGGACCCAGTACTTC
CDR3 protein: CSARDITKGTQYF